The 11 T cell receptor beta chains below all came from one sample that was sequenced in a study of T cell changes during pregnancy in multiple sclerosis. Sequencing used immunoSEQ multiplex PCR; TCRdb keeps in-frame clones, though not all of them. The data show 40,000 or so clones, approximately 90% seen once. Here the sequenced sample was CD4+ T cells from peripheral blood mononuclear cells, taken in the third trimester of pregnancy. The receptor source for this set is a female donor with multiple sclerosis, enrolled in a pregnancy study.

The rearrangement uses TRBV5-4 and TRBJ2-1, with TRBD2 matching over 13 bases. The germline CDR1 and CDR2 sequences are SGHNT and YYREEE (reference sequence). This CDR3 comprises 18 residues. With V trimmed by 0 bases and J by 0 bases, 3 bases remained unmatched. The CDR3 bases are TGTGCCAGCAGCTTGGCGGGACTAGCGGGACTCTCCTACAATGAGCAGTTCTTC. As protein: CASSLAGLAGLSYNEQFF.

In the case of this clone: A junction boundary mismatches the germline segment, possibly from a read error. This rearrangement joins TRBV6-6 to TRBJ2-2; 9 bases align to TRBD2. CDR1 and CDR2 from the germline V gene are MNHNY and SVGAGI (reference sequence). The CDR3 consists of 14 residues. The CDR3, as DNA: TGCCTGGCGGCTAGCGGGACGAACACCGGGGAGCTGTTTTTT. Residues: CLAASGTNTGELFF.

The J gene is TRBJ2-7, the V gene TRBV7-9, with TRBD1 matching 8 bases. CDR1 SEHNR and CDR2 FQNEAQ come from the germline V gene (reference sequence). The CDR3 loop spans 14 amino acids. V was pared by 5 bases and J by 4 bases, with 7 bases of the junction left unmatched. As DNA, the CDR3 is TGTGCCAGCAGCATCAGGGGGCGCGGATACGAGCAGTACTTC. Protein sequence: CASSIRGRGYEQYF.

This chain joins TRBV25-1 and TRBJ1-2, with TRBD1 matching over 7 bases. The ends lost 2 bases at V and 5 bases at J; junction bases unmatched: 2. Per the germline V gene, CDR1 is MGHDK and CDR2 is SYGVNS. This CDR3 is built from 13 residues. CDR3 DNA: TGTGCCAGCAGTGAAGGGGACAGATATGGCTACACCTTC. It is translated as CASSEGDRYGYTF.

V is TRBV2 and J is TRBJ2-3; weak D call: TRBD2 (6 bases). In germline, CDR1 is SNHLY, CDR2 FYNNEI. This CDR3 has 14 amino acids. Trimming cost V 6 bases and J 1 base, with 11 bases left between them. The CDR3 loop is CASRETRGTDTQYF. The DNA of the CDR3 is TGTGCCAGCAGAGAGACTAGAGGCACAGATACGCAGTATTTT.

The V call is TRBV2, the J call TRBJ2-1, with D tentatively TRBD2 (7 bases). Trimming removed 3 bases at V and 5 bases at J, with 17 bases between. Per germline, CDR1 SNHLY and CDR2 FYNNEI. The CDR3 is 16 residues long. The CDR3 nucleotides are TGTGCCAGCAGTGATGGGGGCGGGAGCTACCACAATGAGCAGTTCTTC. Protein sequence: CASSDGGGSYHNEQFF.

The chain employs TRBV11-2 and TRBJ1-4; D is unresolved. Per the germline V gene, CDR1 is SGHAT and CDR2 is FQNNGV. Trimming took off 5 bases at V and 0 bases at J, with 10 bases between the two ends. The CDR3 length is 15 residues. CDR3 in DNA: TGTGCCAGCAGCACTAGACAAGCAACTAATGAAAAACTGTTTTTT. It codes for CASSTRQATNEKLFF.

This chain links TRBV5-1 with TRBJ2-7; 11 bases are a match to TRBD1. CDR1 and CDR2 (germline): SGHRS, YFSETQ. The CDR3 sequence is 16 residues long. V shed 4 bases, J shed 3 bases, and the junction held 9 bases outside the gene matches. The CDR3 loop is CASSLLGQGAVYEQYF. The CDR3 DNA is TGCGCCAGCAGCCTTCTCGGACAGGGGGCGGTCTACGAGCAGTACTTC.

This chain connects TRBV5-1 to TRBJ1-3, with a weak D call TRBD1 (5 bases). Germline CDR1 reads SGHRS; CDR2 reads YFSETQ. There are 15 residues in the CDR3. With 2 bases removed from V and 0 bases from J, the gap between germline ends came to 9 bases. The CDR3 protein is CASSLTTASGNTIYF. CDR3 nucleotide sequence: TGCGCCAGCAGCTTAACGACAGCCTCTGGAAACACCATATATTTT.

The CDR3 here is CASLPRVGGANVLTF. CDR3 nucleotide sequence: TGTGCCAGCCTACCTCGGGTAGGTGGGGCCAACGTCCTGACTTTC. This chain uses TRBV6-1 with TRBJ2-6; no firm D call. This CDR3 contains 15 residues. The germline CDR1 and CDR2 sequences are MNHNS and SASEGT. The V and J ends lost 8 bases and 3 bases respectively, with 14 bases between them.

The rearrangement joins TRBV19 to TRBJ2-2, with D maybe TRBD2 (5 bases). V was trimmed by 5 bases and J by 5 bases, leaving 18 bases between them. This CDR3 has 16 amino acids. Looked up from germline, CDR1 is LNHDA and CDR2 is SQIVND (reference sequence). The CDR3 here is CASSAGRSMGTGELFF. The CDR3, as DNA: TGTGCCAGTAGTGCGGGCCGAAGCATGGGGACCGGGGAGCTGTTTTTT.